This is a list of T cell receptor beta chains from one sample in a study of blood T cell repertoires in COVID-19. Generated by immunoSEQ multiplex PCR, the TCRdb table keeps only in-frame clones and is missing some. The sample lists 200,000 or so clones, 83% occurring once. The sequenced sample consisted of PBMCs or T cells enriched from blood (not recorded which). The receptors stem from a woman aged 45-59 years who had been exposed to COVID-19. CDR3s include the opening cysteine and the closing phenylalanine or tryptophan. Each record gives: J gene, clone size, V gene, D gene, CDR3 DNA, CDR3 protein. D genes are given only for firm matches. Size tells how often a clone was seen (once, few, many) or the class of an expanded clone, and some rows leave it out.

TRBJ2-1	-	TRBV4-2	TRBD2	TGTGCCAGCAGCCAAGAAGCGGGGGGCGTTTACAATGAGCAGTTCTTC	CASSQEAGGVYNEQFF
TRBJ1-1	-	TRBV12-5	-	TGTGCTAGTGGTTTGGTAACGACAGTCATGAACACTGAAGCTTTCTTT	CASGLVTTVMNTEAFF
TRBJ2-1	-	TRBV27	TRBD1	TGTGCCAGCAGCCGCATTCTCGACAGGGCCGATGAGCAGTTCTTC	CASSRILDRADEQFF
TRBJ1-1	once	TRBV10-2	-	TGCGCCAGCAGTGAGATCATGAACACTGAAGCTTTCTTT	CASSEIMNTEAFF
TRBJ1-1	-	TRBV4-3	TRBD1	TGCGCCAGCAGCCGATCAGACAGGGCAGGCACTGAAGCTTTCTTT	CASSRSDRAGTEAFF
TRBJ1-2	-	TRBV9	-	TGTGCCAGCAGCATACAGGGTTCGTCTCTAGTAGGCTACACCTTC	CASSIQGSSLVGYTF
TRBJ2-5	-	TRBV19	-	TGTGCCAGTAGTAGGAGACAGCTCCAAGAGCCCCAGTACTTC	CASSRRQLQEPQYF
TRBJ1-5	-	TRBV5-4	-	TGTGCCAGCAGCGCGGGACGGGATAGCAATCAGCCCCAGCATTTT	CASSAGRDSNQPQHF
TRBJ1-1	-	TRBV5-6	-	TGTGCCAGCAGCCCCACCGACAGTAACACTGAAGCTTTCTTT	CASSPTDSNTEAFF
TRBJ1-6	-	TRBV28	-	TGTGCCAGCAGTTTTTTAACGGGATCACCCCTCCACTTT	CASSFLTGSPLHF
TRBJ1-3	-	TRBV5-1	-	TGCGCCAGCAGCTTGGGGCTGGGAAACACCATATATTTT	CASSLGLGNTIYF
TRBJ2-7	-	TRBV5-1	-	TGCGCCAGCAGCAAGACAGCAAGCTCCTACGAGCAGTACTTC	CASSKTASSYEQYF
TRBJ2-5	-	TRBV7-2	-	TGTGCCAGCAGCCTACGAGCAGGGGTCCAAGAGACCCAGTACTTC	CASSLRAGVQETQYF
TRBJ1-1	-	TRBV5-1	-	TGCGCCAGCAGCTTAGCAGGGAACACTGAAGCTTTCTTT	CASSLAGNTEAFF
TRBJ2-5	-	TRBV7-2	TRBD2	TGTGCCAGCAGTTTAAGACTAGCGGATACTCAAGAGACCCAGTACTTC	CASSLRLADTQETQYF
TRBJ2-3	-	TRBV6-4	TRBD2	TGTGCCAGCAGTGACTCGGGACTAGTTGCAGATACGCAGTATTTT	CASSDSGLVADTQYF
TRBJ1-1	once	TRBV5-1	-	TGCGCCAGCAGCCCCTCCGGTCCCATGAACACTGAAGCTTTCTTT	CASSPSGPMNTEAFF
TRBJ2-5	-	TRBV21-1	-	TGTGCCAGCAGCAAATTGGTAGAGGTCTGGGAGACCCAGTACTTC	CASSKLVEVWETQYF
TRBJ1-2	-	TRBV2	-	TGTGCCAGCAGGGATACAGGGTTGGAGAGAGGCTACACCTTC	CASRDTGLERGYTF
TRBJ1-1	-	TRBV7-9	-	TGTGCCAGCAGCATGACAGTGAACACTGAAGCTTTCTTT	CASSMTVNTEAFF
TRBJ2-7	-	TRBV14	-	TGTGCCAGCAGCACGGGTTACGAGCAGTACTTC	CASSTGYEQYF
TRBJ1-1	-	TRBV28	-	TGTGCCAGCAGTTTCCTTTTAGGGGGTCAGAATGAAGCTTTCTTT	CASSFLLGGQNEAFF
TRBJ1-2	-	TRBV4-3	-	TGCGCCAGCAGCCAAGATGCATGGGGGGAACCGGGTGGCTACACCTTC	CASSQDAWGEPGGYTF
TRBJ2-1	few	TRBV27	-	TGTGCCAGCAGTTCGACCGGGATTATCTCCTACAATGAGCAGTTCTTC	CASSSTGIISYNEQFF
TRBJ1-2	once	TRBV5-1	-	TGCGCCAGCAGCCTCCCGGCAGGGGAGGGCTATGGCTACACCTTC	CASSLPAGEGYGYTF
TRBJ1-5	-	TRBV5-1	-	TGCGCCAGCAGTTTTTCTCATCGCCAGGTTTATAGCAATCAGCCCCAGCATTTT	CASSFSHRQVYSNQPQHF
TRBJ1-4	-	TRBV28	TRBD1	TGTGCCAGCCCCCTATCGTACAGGGGCGGAAAAAAACTGTTTTTT	CASPLSYRGGKKLFF
TRBJ2-3	-	TRBV2	-	TGTGCCAGCAGTGAAGGTGACTTTTCTAGCACAGATACGCAGTATTTT	CASSEGDFSSTDTQYF
TRBJ1-2	few	TRBV19	-	TGTGCCAGTAGTATGAGTATTGGGGCCGTTAACTATGGCTACACCTTC	CASSMSIGAVNYGYTF
TRBJ2-2	-	TRBV10-3	-	TGTGCCATCAGTGAGTCACCGATCCCGGCAGGCACCGGGGAGCTGTTTTTT	CAISESPIPAGTGELFF
TRBJ1-2	-	TRBV6-2/TRBV6-3	TRBD1	TGTGCCAGCAGTTACGGGGACAGCTTCAACTATGGCTACACCTTC	CASSYGDSFNYGYTF
TRBJ1-1	-	TRBV29-1	-	TGCAGCGCAAAGATACTAGGATACACTGAAGCTTTCTTT	CSAKILGYTEAFF
TRBJ1-1	-	TRBV6-5	TRBD1	TGTGCCAGCAGTTACCCGCCGGGACAGACGAACACTGAAGCTTTCTTT	CASSYPPGQTNTEAFF
TRBJ2-5	-	TRBV5-8	-	TGTGCCACACAGACCAATATTGGTGGAGAGACCCAGTACTTC	CATQTNIGGETQYF
TRBJ1-4	-	TRBV15	-	TGTGCCACCAGCAGAGATCACCCGCAGGGCTTTAGGGAAAAACTGTTTTTT	CATSRDHPQGFREKLFF
TRBJ2-3	-	TRBV19	-	TGTGCCAGTAGTACCGGTCAGGACACAGATACGCAGTATTTT	CASSTGQDTDTQYF
TRBJ1-6	-	TRBV27	TRBD1	TGTGCCAGCAGCCGCAGGGTCCCAGGACAGGGGCAATCACCCCTCCACTTT	CASSRRVPGQGQSPLHF
TRBJ2-1	-	TRBV5-1	TRBD2	TGCGCCAGCAGCTTGGCCGGGACTAGCGTCAATGAGCAGTTCTTC	CASSLAGTSVNEQFF
TRBJ2-3	-	TRBV14	TRBD2	TGTGCCAGCAGCGCCCGACTAGCGGCTAGCACAGATACGCAGTATTTT	CASSARLAASTDTQYF
TRBJ1-3	-	TRBV10-3	TRBD1	TGTGCCATCAGTGAGTCAGGGGGCACTGGAAACACCATATATTTT	CAISESGGTGNTIYF
TRBJ2-1	-	TRBV5-4	TRBD2	TGTGCCAGCAGCCTAGCGGGGGGGCCCGGATGGGAGCAGTTCTTC	CASSLAGGPGWEQFF
TRBJ2-3	few	TRBV4-2	TRBD2	TGTGCCAGCAGCCAAGATCCCACCGGGGGAGGGCCAGATACGCAGTATTTT	CASSQDPTGGGPDTQYF
TRBJ1-2	-	TRBV2	-	TGTGCCAGCAGTGAAGCAGGGCAGGGCGGCTACACCTTC	CASSEAGQGGYTF
TRBJ1-4	-	TRBV5-1	-	TGCGCCAGCAGCTCCTGGCCTCGAAGTGAAAAACTGTTTTTT	CASSSWPRSEKLFF
TRBJ1-1	-	TRBV28	TRBD1	TGTGCCAGCAGTTGGACAGGGGGAACTGAAGCTTTCTTT	CASSWTGGTEAFF
TRBJ1-6	-	TRBV19	-	TGTGCCAGTAGTCCGCAACAGGGCTATGGGAATTCACCCCTCCACTTT	CASSPQQGYGNSPLHF
TRBJ1-1	-	TRBV19	-	TGTGCCAGTAGTGATTCCCGGGGTAACACTGAAGCTTTCTTT	CASSDSRGNTEAFF
TRBJ2-1	once	TRBV28	TRBD2	TGTGCCAGCAGTCTCGGCCTAGCGGGGGGAGGGAATGAGCAGTTCTTC	CASSLGLAGGGNEQFF
TRBJ1-2	-	TRBV6-5	TRBD1	TGTGCCAGCAGAGGCACCGGGACAGCCGCCTATGGCTACACCTTC	CASRGTGTAAYGYTF
TRBJ1-5	-	TRBV7-8	TRBD1	TGTGCCAGCAGCTTTGTTTCAGGGGGATCGGCCAATCAGCCCCAGCATTTT	CASSFVSGGSANQPQHF
TRBJ1-2	-	TRBV14	-	TGTGCCAGCAGCCAAGCAGGGAAGCGAGTATATGGCTACACCTTC	CASSQAGKRVYGYTF
TRBJ1-6	-	TRBV10-1	-	TGCGCCAGCAACTATGACAGTAGCTTGAATTCACCCCTCCACTTT	CASNYDSSLNSPLHF
TRBJ1-5	-	TRBV6-2/TRBV6-3	-	TGTGCCAGCAGTTGGGGAGTCAATCAGCCCCAGCATTTT	CASSWGVNQPQHF
TRBJ2-3	-	TRBV7-3	-	TGTGCCAGCAGCTTGGCCGGGGGGCTGCCAGATACGCAGTATTTT	CASSLAGGLPDTQYF
TRBJ2-7	-	TRBV15	-	TGTGCCACCAGCAGACTGCGGAACGAGCAGTACTTC	CATSRLRNEQYF